This paragraph reports one T cell receptor (beta chain). Its specificity is unknown. This CDR3 is 15 amino acids long. V was cut by 2 bases and J by 1 base, with 11 bases left in between. Germline V gives CDR1 MNHEY, CDR2 SMNVEV (reference sequence). One entry per CDR3 protein results from TCRdb running MiXCR on the reads. The data show around 320,000 distinct CDR3 sequences, roughly 9.5% seen once. The data stem from a study of T cell repertoires in cytomegalovirus infection. Regarding the study as a whole: Across the ex vivo response, the dominant clonotypes were HLA-C-restricted CMV-specific TCR beta clonotypes.

The sample comprised PBMCs. The sequence was obtained from a human donor in good health (CMV status not recorded). Some clones in this sample may be carry-over from other donors' samples. This chain uses TRBV27 with TRBJ2-5, with no clear D. CDR3: CASSLRRVSQETQYF. The CDR3 DNA follows: TGTGCCAGCAGTTTAAGACGAGTAAGCCAAGAGACCCAGTACTTC.